The 28 T cell receptor beta chains below come from one sample, sequenced in a study of identical twins. TCRdb ran MiXCR on the 5' RACE reads and lists one entry per CDR3 protein. The table records 1.5 million or so distinct CDR3 sequences, 25% to 35% of them present only once. Sequenced: cord blood. The receptor set was obtained from a newborn girl in good health.

J is TRBJ2-7 and V is TRBV6-5, with D hard to call. V shed 2 bases and J shed 7 bases, with 12 bases lying between them. The CDR3 loop spans 13 amino acids. Germline V gene lookup returns CDR1 MNHEY and CDR2 SVGAGI. The CDR3 DNA is TGTGCCAGCAGTTACACCCGGACCGAGGAGCAGTACTTC. Protein sequence: CASSYTRTEEQYF.

In its sample, this clonotype was seen a few times. The chain couples TRBV4-1 to TRBJ2-1; D may be TRBD1 (5 bases). This CDR3 has 14 amino acids. Trimming removed 1 base from V and 8 bases from J, with 12 bases in between. Looked up from germline, CDR1 is MGHRA and CDR2 is YSYEKL. The CDR3 spells CASSQGWGRYEQFF. CDR3 coding DNA: TGCGCCAGCAGCCAAGGCTGGGGCCGTTATGAGCAGTTCTTC.

V usage is TRBV4-2 and J usage is TRBJ2-4; 10 bases are shared with TRBD2. The CDR3 length is 16 residues. The junction had 12 bases not matched to a gene; V was cut back by 0 bases and J by 13 bases. Germline V lookup: CDR1 LGHNA, CDR2 YNFKEQ. The CDR3 loop reads CASSQEGTSALGEQYF. In DNA, the CDR3 is TGTGCCAGCAGCCAAGAGGGGACTAGCGCCTTGGGAGAGCAGTACTTC.

This clonotype was recorded a few times. The V gene is TRBV5-1, the J gene TRBJ2-5; D may be TRBD1 (6 bases). The CDR3 is made up of 13 amino acids. Trimming stripped 7 bases from V and 6 bases from J, with 16 bases between. Germline assignment: CDR1 SGHRS and CDR2 YFSETQ. This CDR3 reads CASRQDSDQTQYF. Written as DNA, the CDR3 is TGCGCCAGCCGTCAGGACAGCGACCAGACCCAGTACTTC.

J is TRBJ1-5 and V is TRBV20-1; the D gene is possibly TRBD1 (5 bases). The CDR3 spans 14 residues. CDR1 is DFQATT and CDR2 is SNEGSKA in the germline V gene (reference sequence). The V end was cut by 1 base, the J end by 6 bases, with 13 bases between. As DNA, the CDR3 is TGCAGTGCTAGAGGGGACCGGGGGGGTCAGCCCCAGCATTTT. Residues: CSARGDRGGQPQHF.

This chain's CDR3 is CASSQGLGGTEAFF. The CDR3 nucleotides are TGTGCCAGCAGCCAGGGCTTAGGGGGCACTGAAGCTTTCTTT. The chain carries TRBV3-1 and TRBJ1-1; D may be TRBD1 (6 bases). CDR1 is LGHDT and CDR2 is YNNKEL in the germline V gene (reference sequence). V was clipped by 3 bases and J by 4 bases, with 12 bases between them. The CDR3 covers 14 residues.

This clonotype was picked up many times. The chain joins TRBV4-2 to TRBJ2-4; 9 nucleotides line up with TRBD2. From germline, CDR1 is LGHNA and CDR2 YNFKEQ. V was pared by 0 bases and J by 0 bases, with 12 bases of the junction left unmatched. The CDR3 covers 20 residues. The CDR3 reads CASSQEGLAYISIAKNIQYF. The CDR3 bases are TGTGCCAGCAGCCAAGAGGGACTAGCCTATATTTCCATAGCCAAAAACATTCAGTACTTC.

The chain employs TRBV5-1 and TRBJ2-7, with TRBD2 as a possible D gene (5 bases). The length of the CDR3 is 16 residues. Germline V gene sequence: CDR1 SGHRS, CDR2 YFSETQ. V lost 0 bases to trimming and J lost 2 bases, with 15 bases between them. The CDR3 loop is CASSLGHRGEPYEQYF. The CDR3 DNA reads TGCGCCAGCAGCTTGGGCCACCGGGGAGAACCCTACGAGCAGTACTTC. Full variable domain (missing parts from reference TRBV5-1 and TRBJ2-7): KAGVTQTPRYLIKTRGQQVTLSCSPISGHRSVSWYQQTPGQGLQFLFEYFSETQRNKGNFPGRFSGRQFSNSRSEMNVSTLELGDSALYLCASSLGHRGEPYEQYFGPGTRLTVT.

The table lists this clonotype with a few counts. The chain has TRBV7-2 and TRBJ2-1; TRBD1 or TRBD2 may be the D gene (5 bases each). Germline V gene lookup returns CDR1 SGHTA and CDR2 FQGNSA. The length of the CDR3 is 17 residues. V was trimmed by 4 bases and J by 8 bases, leaving 24 bases between them. CDR3 region: CASSSLRAGSTRDEQFF. In DNA, the CDR3 is TGTGCCAGCAGCTCCCTACGCGCAGGGAGTACTAGGGATGAGCAGTTCTTC.

J is TRBJ2-4 and V is TRBV2; a weak D match, TRBD2 (5 bases). CDR1 is SNHLY, CDR2 FYNNEI, per germline. Trimming took 6 bases from V and 0 from J, leaving 12 bases between them. This CDR3 has 15 residues. The chain's CDR3 is CASSLNGLAKNIQYF. CDR3 in DNA: TGTGCCAGCAGCCTCAACGGACTAGCCAAAAACATTCAGTACTTC.

The CDR3 DNA reads TGTGCCAGCAGTTTAGGGGCGACACCCAATGAAAAACTGTTTTTT. Translating gives CASSLGATPNEKLFF. This chain links TRBV27 with TRBJ1-4; tentatively, D is TRBD1 (5 bases). The CDR3 has 15 amino acids. V was pared by 2 bases and J by 5 bases, with 12 bases between. Per germline, CDR1 MNHEY and CDR2 SMNVEV (reference sequence).

J is TRBJ2-7 and V is TRBV5-1, with 9 bases fitting TRBD2. Unmatched junction bases numbered 4, after V lost 0 bases and J lost 3 bases. Germline-derived CDR1 and CDR2 are SGHRS and YFSETQ. This CDR3 is 15 amino acids long. Written as DNA, the CDR3 is TGCGCCAGCAGCTTGGGGAGCGGGAGGCTCTACGAGCAGTACTTC. Translated, it gives CASSLGSGRLYEQYF.

The chain combines TRBV4-2 with TRBJ2-2; D is unclear. CDR3 length: 16 amino acids. V shed 1 base and J shed 2 bases, with 11 bases lying between them. In germline, CDR1 is LGHNA, CDR2 YNFKEQ. The CDR3 region is CASSQVASVNTGELFF. The CDR3 DNA is TGTGCCAGCAGCCAAGTGGCCAGCGTAAACACCGGGGAGCTGTTTTTT.

The table lists this clonotype with a few counts. This chain's CDR3 is CASSETRGRMTDTQYF. CDR3 nucleotides: TGTGCCAGCAGTGAGACGAGGGGTCGGATGACAGATACGCAGTATTTT. V usage is TRBV6-1 and J usage is TRBJ2-3, with D perhaps assigned TRBD1 or TRBD2 (5 bases each). From germline, CDR1 is MNHNS and CDR2 SASEGT. The CDR3 contains 16 residues. Trimming took off 3 bases at V and 3 bases at J, with 16 bases between the two ends.

The V and J genes are TRBV6-6 and TRBJ2-7; weak D call: TRBD2 (5 bases). Germline CDR1 MNHNY, CDR2 SVGAGI (reference sequence). Trimming took off 1 base at V and 2 bases at J, with 9 bases between the two ends. CDR3 size: 14 residues. The CDR3 DNA follows: TGTGCCAGCAGTTACTTTGGCGGGCCCTACGAGCAGTACTTC. Its protein is CASSYFGGPYEQYF.

As to this clonotype: A junction boundary mismatches the germline segment, possibly from a read error. V gene TRBV5-1 combines with J gene TRBJ2-3; tentatively, D is TRBD2 (6 bases). CDR1 SGHRS and CDR2 YFSETQ come from the germline V gene. The CDR3 runs to 18 residues. The CDR3 bases are TGCGCCAGCAGCTTGGCCCTCCTGGGGAGCACTAGCACACATACGCAGTATTTT. Its protein is CASSLALLGSTSTHTQYF.

This clonotype was observed a few times. The chain links TRBV7-9 to TRBJ2-3; D is unresolved. CDR1 is SEHNR and CDR2 is FQNEAQ in the germline V gene (reference sequence). The CDR3 is 12 amino acids. Trimming removed 8 bases at V and 2 bases at J, with 8 bases between. The CDR3 sequence is CASLGLTDTQYF. The CDR3 DNA reads as TGTGCCAGCCTCGGGCTCACAGATACGCAGTATTTT.

The V gene is TRBV29-1, the J gene TRBJ2-3; D may be TRBD2 (6 bases). Germline CDR1 and CDR2: SQVTM and ANQGSEA. Trimming stripped 7 bases from V and 5 bases from J, with 19 bases between. The CDR3 runs 14 residues. The CDR3 here is CSGGVESWGDTQYF. Written as DNA, the CDR3 is TGCAGCGGGGGGGTAGAGTCGTGGGGAGATACGCAGTATTTT.

This clonotype was observed a handful of times. The chain recombines TRBV20-1 with TRBJ1-1; D not resolved. In germline, CDR1 is DFQATT, CDR2 SNEGSKA (reference sequence). The CDR3 contains 14 residues. V was trimmed by 0 bases and J by 2 bases, leaving 10 bases between them. The CDR3 nucleotides read TGCAGTGCTAGAGATCCTTTCGACAACACTGAAGCTTTCTTT. This translates into CSARDPFDNTEAFF.

In its sample, this clonotype was seen a few times. The chain couples TRBV5-1 to TRBJ2-7; the match to TRBD1 covers 7 bases. The V gene's germline CDR1 is SGHRS and CDR2 YFSETQ. Trimming took 2 bases from V and 2 from J; bases not matched to a gene: 10. This CDR3 has 16 residues. This chain's CDR3 is CASSFLPDRPPYEQYF. The CDR3 DNA follows: TGCGCCAGCAGCTTTTTGCCGGACAGGCCGCCCTACGAGCAGTACTTC.

The V gene is TRBV20-1, the J gene TRBJ1-6; the D gene is possibly TRBD1 (5 bases). Between the trimmed V and J ends, which lost 6 bases and 6 bases, there was a span of 21 bases. This CDR3 has 16 residues. Germline values: CDR1 DFQATT, CDR2 SNEGSKA (reference sequence). Here the CDR3 DNA reads TGCAGTGCCGTCCCAACGGGCAGGGAGAGTAATTCACCCCTCCACTTT. Its translation: CSAVPTGRESNSPLHF.

This clonotype was seen only once. V usage is TRBV20-1 and J usage is TRBJ2-7; 14 nucleotides agree with TRBD2. From germline, CDR1 is DFQATT and CDR2 SNEGSKA (reference sequence). There are 16 residues in the CDR3. V dropped 3 bases and J dropped 7; count of bases not matched to a gene: 11. CDR3 amino acids: CSASRTSGGTYNEQYF. The DNA for the CDR3 is TGCAGTGCTAGTCGGACTAGCGGGGGGACCTACAATGAGCAGTACTTC.

This clonotype was seen many times. The J gene is TRBJ2-3, the V gene TRBV7-2; maybe TRBD2 (5 bases). CDR1 is SGHTA and CDR2 is FQGNSA in the germline V gene. This CDR3 is 18 amino acids long. With 2 bases removed from V and 1 base from J, the gap between germline ends came to 19 bases. CDR3 residues: CASSLNNSSRKGTDTQYF. As DNA, the CDR3 is TGTGCCAGCAGCTTAAACAACTCTAGCCGTAAGGGCACAGATACGCAGTATTTT.

This clonotype was seen only a few times. The chain links TRBV28 to TRBJ1-6; TRBD1 agrees at 7 bases. The germline V gene has CDR1 MDHEN and CDR2 SYDVKM. This CDR3 comprises 15 residues. The V segment lost 6 bases and the J segment 8 bases; nucleotides outside the gene matches: 10. The CDR3 protein is CASSLLTGVDSPLHF. As DNA, the CDR3 is TGTGCCAGCAGCCTTCTTACAGGGGTGGATTCACCCCTCCACTTT.

This clonotype turned up a few times. V is TRBV12-3 or TRBV12-4 and J is TRBJ2-3; 10 bases are a match to TRBD2. After removal of 5 bases from V and 5 bases from J, the junction contained 10 bases not matched to a gene. The CDR3 runs to 16 residues. The CDR3 coding sequence is TGTGCCAGCAGTCGCGGGCTAGCGGGAGTCGGAGATACGCAGTATTTT. Translated: CASSRGLAGVGDTQYF.

This clonotype has more than one count but fewer than ten. V and J are TRBV7-8 and TRBJ2-7; tentative D call: TRBD2 (5 bases). V was trimmed by 7 bases and J by 2 bases, leaving 12 bases between them. The CDR3 is 13 residues long. Germline V gene data show CDR1 as SGHVS and CDR2 as FQNEAQ. The CDR3 here is CASTPRLPYEQYF. The CDR3 DNA follows: TGTGCCAGCACTCCGAGACTACCCTACGAGCAGTACTTC.

This rearrangement joins TRBV20-1 to TRBJ1-5; TRBD1 matches 9 bases. The CDR3 covers 15 residues. In germline, CDR1 is DFQATT, CDR2 SNEGSKA (reference sequence). The J segment lost 4 bases and the V segment lost 2 bases, leaving 6 bases of the junction unmatched. CDR3 protein: CSARYTGGLNQPQHF. The CDR3 coding sequence is TGCAGTGCTAGATACACAGGGGGCCTAAATCAGCCCCAGCATTTT.

This chain connects TRBV18 to TRBJ2-5; TRBD1 is a possible D gene (6 bases). This CDR3 has 16 amino acids. Germline V CDR1 and CDR2: KGHSH, LQKENI. V shed 0 bases and J shed 5 bases, with 16 bases lying between them. The CDR3 sequence: CASSPPTGRVEETQYF. CDR3 DNA sequence: TGTGCCAGCTCACCACCGACAGGCAGGGTAGAGGAGACCCAGTACTTC. The full variable domain, its missing parts supplied by reference TRBV18 and TRBJ2-5, is NAGVMQNPRHLVRRRGQEARLRCSPMKGHSHVYWYRQLPEEGLKFMVYLQKENIIDESGMPKERFSAEFPKEGPSILRIQQVVRGDSAAYFCASSPPTGRVEETQYFGPGTRLLVL.